This T cell receptor (beta chain) was sequenced for a study of cytomegalovirus exposure and HLA in healthy donors (dated by TCRdb to about 2017). Regarding the complete study: According to a later analysis, the 120 or so validation repertoires were produced on the same platform as the 600 to 850 repertoires of the first cohort. The aim of the study was to test whether cataloging public T cell receptors could identify signatures of past pathogen exposure. Along with the roughly 670-subject first cohort, a separate validation cohort of over 90 different subjects was used. High-throughput TCR immunosequencing, statistical association of individual TCRs with disease status, and machine learning were combined to predict cytomegalovirus infection status. General study outcomes and caveats: A total of 164 TCR beta chains were listed by the study as associated with cytomegalovirus. It was suggested by the authors that the approach could potentially be generalized to other disease states and immunological phenotypes. Cytomegalovirus status was reported to be diagnosed by the classifier with high specificity and sensitivity in both the original and validation cohorts. Of the cluster scores, approximately 95% were above 0 in a later analysis, which found that TCRs clustered in the first cohort also tended to co-occur in the 120 validation repertoires. While some public TCRs were present in many individuals, most TCR sequences turned up only very rarely across donors. A later analysis lacked HLA typing for the validation cohort, so it scored co-occurrence in that cohort across all 110 or so repertoires. A few of the identified cytomegalovirus-associated TCR beta chains were confirmed in vitro to be specific for cytomegalovirus antigens.

On this clone: Its antigen specificity is not known. No per-base quality is available; no much larger clone lies one base away.

Donors formed part of the validation cohort, which comprised about 130 subjects and was distinct from the first cohort of under 850 subjects. CDR1 and CDR2, per the germline V gene (reference sequence), are MNHEY and SMNVEV. Here V drops 8 bases and J drops 0 bases, and the junction holds 14 bases not matched to any gene. Measured from the cysteine to the phenylalanine, the CDR3 is 17 residues long. The DNA shown is the 51-base CDR3, in frame from base 1. Receptor amplification or capture employed the immunoSEQ multiplex PCR assay. The authors processed their data as follows. A statistical classification framework was developed to diagnose cytomegalovirus status using the catalog of TCR beta chain sequences. TCRdb stores this immuneACCESS table with in-frame sequences only. Part of the clones is absent; in the studies checked, under half of the shortfall reflects unresolved V genes, and no reason is known for the rest. Clone size and the V and J calls come from that table; the DNA yielded D and trimming. Counted in this sample were over 200,000 clones; roughly 87% of them appeared once. Of the sample, 1.5% to 2.5% falls within the top ten clones.

Material for sequencing was PBMCs. The origin of this receptor is a woman aged 18-29 years in good health and CMV-seropositive. The receptor chain draws on TRBV27 and TRBJ2-3; the junction holds 7 bases that match TRBD1. CDR3 protein: CASSSLGDSPSTDTQYF. In nucleotide form, the sequence is TGTGCCAGCTCCAGCCTGGGGGACAGCCCTAGCACAGATACGCAGTATTTT.